The source of this T cell receptor beta chain is a study of CD8 T cells in ankylosing spondylitis (dated by TCRdb to the late 2010s). Turning to the overall study: To find TCR variants linked to disease, the study profiled T cell receptor beta repertoires in ankylosing spondylitis patients and healthy donors. In total, the full study cohort was made up of about 99 healthy donors and 25 to 30 ankylosing spondylitis patients. Peripheral blood samples were taken, and synovial fluid was additionally collected from ankylosing spondylitis patients.

Ten or more counts support this clonotype. Which antigen it targets is not known. Base qualities are not recorded, but no much larger clone differs from it by a single base. Points the paper makes about the study in general: Some motif variants were previously reported in synovial fluid and blood of reactive arthritis patients, suggesting common disease-initiation mechanisms. According to the report, matched synovial fluid samples from ankylosing spondylitis patients were significantly enriched for the disease-linked clones. Blood from ankylosing spondylitis patients appeared to be characterized by a TCR beta motif composed of under 10 highly homologous amino acid variants. A CD8+ phenotype was shown by the disease-linked clones, which were found at relatively low frequencies in peripheral blood.

Looking up the germline V gene yields CDR1 KGHDR and CDR2 SFDVKD. V ends up 6 bases short and J 3 bases short, with an unmatched junction base count of 4. The CDR3 sequence holds 13 residues, the cysteine and phenylalanine included. The kept DNA is CDR3 alone, 39 bases in frame from the first base. The sequencing machine was an Illumina HiSeq 2500. Quantitative 5'-RACE with molecular barcodes was the method used to prepare the TCR beta libraries. The source study handled its data this way. To identify disease-linked TCR variants, a new computational method was used, one built on a probabilistic model of VDJ rearrangement. TCRdb reworked the public reads: Q25 trimming with fastp, MiXCR clone assembly, productive beta chains retained. Entries are consolidated by CDR3 protein sequence, retaining the most common genes and DNA. These V and J calls are TCRdb output, not the study's own analysis. This sample has about 250,000 distinct CDR3 sequences in its table, and more than 20% of those were observed once. 0.6% to 0.75% of the sample lies in the top ten.

Sample: blood, either unsorted or a sorted T cell fraction (not recorded which). The clonotype comes from a male donor with ankylosing spondylitis or in good health (not recorded which). The rearrangement joined TRBV24-1 to TRBJ2-7; 7 middle bases align to TRBD2. CDR3 region: CATSNSGGYEQYF. The nucleotides are TGTGCCACCAGTAACTCGGGGGGCTACGAGCAGTACTTC.